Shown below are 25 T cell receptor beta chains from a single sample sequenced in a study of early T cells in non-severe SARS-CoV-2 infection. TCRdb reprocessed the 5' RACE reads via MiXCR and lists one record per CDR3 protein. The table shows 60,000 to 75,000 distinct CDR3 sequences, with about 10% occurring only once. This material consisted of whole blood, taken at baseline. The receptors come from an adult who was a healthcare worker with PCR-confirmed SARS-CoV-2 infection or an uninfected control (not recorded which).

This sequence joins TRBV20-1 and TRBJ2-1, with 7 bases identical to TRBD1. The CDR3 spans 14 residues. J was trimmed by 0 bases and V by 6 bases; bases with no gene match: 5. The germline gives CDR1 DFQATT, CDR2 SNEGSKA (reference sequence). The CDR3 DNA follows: TGCAGTGCCCTGGACAGGCACTCCTACAATGAGCAGTTCTTC. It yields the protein CSALDRHSYNEQFF.

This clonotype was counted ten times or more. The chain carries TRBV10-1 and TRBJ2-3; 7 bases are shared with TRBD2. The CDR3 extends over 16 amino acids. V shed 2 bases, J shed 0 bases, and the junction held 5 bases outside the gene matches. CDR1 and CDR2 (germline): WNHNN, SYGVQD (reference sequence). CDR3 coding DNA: TGCGCCAGCAGTGAGGGGCTAGCGGCTAGCACAGATACGCAGTATTTT. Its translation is CASSEGLAASTDTQYF.

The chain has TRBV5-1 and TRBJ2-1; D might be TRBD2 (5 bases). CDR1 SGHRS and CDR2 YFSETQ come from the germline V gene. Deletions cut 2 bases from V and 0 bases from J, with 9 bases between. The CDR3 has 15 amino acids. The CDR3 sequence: CASSFQRSSYNEQFF. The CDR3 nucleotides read TGCGCCAGCAGCTTCCAGCGGAGCTCCTACAATGAGCAGTTCTTC.

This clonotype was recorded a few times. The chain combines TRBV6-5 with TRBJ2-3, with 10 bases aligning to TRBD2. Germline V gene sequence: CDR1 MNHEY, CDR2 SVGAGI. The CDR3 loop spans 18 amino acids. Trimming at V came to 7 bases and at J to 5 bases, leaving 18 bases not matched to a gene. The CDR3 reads CASTRVASGSVAGDTQYF. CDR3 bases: TGTGCCAGCACTCGGGTTGCTAGCGGGAGTGTTGCGGGAGATACGCAGTATTTT.

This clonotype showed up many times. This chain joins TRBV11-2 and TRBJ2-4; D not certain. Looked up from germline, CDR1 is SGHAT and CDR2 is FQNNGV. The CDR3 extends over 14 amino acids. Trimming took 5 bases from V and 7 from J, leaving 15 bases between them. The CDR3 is CASSKGSHQNIQYF. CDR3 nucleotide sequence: TGTGCCAGCAGCAAAGGATCCCATCAGAACATTCAGTACTTC.

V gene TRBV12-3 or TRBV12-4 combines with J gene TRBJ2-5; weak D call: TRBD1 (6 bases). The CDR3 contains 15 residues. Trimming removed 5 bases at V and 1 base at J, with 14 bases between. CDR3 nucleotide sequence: TGTGCCAGCAGTCCACAGGGATGGAGCCAAGAGACCCAGTACTTC. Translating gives CASSPQGWSQETQYF.

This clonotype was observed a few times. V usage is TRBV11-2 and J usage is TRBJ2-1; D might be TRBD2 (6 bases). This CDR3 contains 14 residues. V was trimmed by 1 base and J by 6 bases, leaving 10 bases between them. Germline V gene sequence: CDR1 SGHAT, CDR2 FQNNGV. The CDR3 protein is CASSLGGVPNEQFF. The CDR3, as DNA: TGTGCCAGCAGCTTAGGGGGGGTCCCCAATGAGCAGTTCTTC.

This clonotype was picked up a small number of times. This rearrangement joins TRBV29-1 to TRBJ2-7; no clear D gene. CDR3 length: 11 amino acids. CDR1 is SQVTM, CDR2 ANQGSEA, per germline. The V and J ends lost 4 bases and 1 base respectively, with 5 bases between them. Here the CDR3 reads CSVGGSYEQYF. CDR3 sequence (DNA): TGCAGCGTTGGCGGATCCTACGAGCAGTACTTC.

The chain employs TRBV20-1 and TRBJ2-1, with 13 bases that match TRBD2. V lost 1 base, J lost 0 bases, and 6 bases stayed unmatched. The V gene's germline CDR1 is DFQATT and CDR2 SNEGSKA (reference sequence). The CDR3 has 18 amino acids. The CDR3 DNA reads TGCAGTGCTAGAGGGACTAGCGGGGGCAATAGCTCCTACAATGAGCAGTTCTTC. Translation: CSARGTSGGNSSYNEQFF.

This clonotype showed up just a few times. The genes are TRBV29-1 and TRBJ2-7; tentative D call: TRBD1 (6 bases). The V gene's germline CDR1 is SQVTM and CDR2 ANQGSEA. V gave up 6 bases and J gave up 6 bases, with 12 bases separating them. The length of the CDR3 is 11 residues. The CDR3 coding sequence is TGCAGCGTCGCGACAGGATCCGAGCAGTACTTC. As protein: CSVATGSEQYF.

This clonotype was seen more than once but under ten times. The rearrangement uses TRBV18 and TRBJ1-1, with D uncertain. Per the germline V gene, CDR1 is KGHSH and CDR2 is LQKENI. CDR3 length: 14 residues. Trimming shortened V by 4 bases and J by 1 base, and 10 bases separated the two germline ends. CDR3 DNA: TGTGCCAGCTCACTGCACCAGGAGAACACTGAAGCTTTCTTT. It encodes CASSLHQENTEAFF.

CDR3 in amino acids: CSARQAGTDTQYF. The CDR3 nucleotides read TGCAGTGCTCGCCAGGCCGGCACAGATACGCAGTATTTT. V gene TRBV20-1 combines with J gene TRBJ2-3; D is uncertain. The CDR3 spans 13 residues. Per germline, CDR1 DFQATT and CDR2 SNEGSKA (reference sequence). The V and J ends lost 5 bases and 1 base respectively, with 10 bases between them.

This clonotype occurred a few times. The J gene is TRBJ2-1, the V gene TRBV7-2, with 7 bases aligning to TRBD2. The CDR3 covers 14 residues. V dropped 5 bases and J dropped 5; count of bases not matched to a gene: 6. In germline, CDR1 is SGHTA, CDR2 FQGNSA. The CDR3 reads CASSARGDDNEQFF. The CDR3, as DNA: TGTGCCAGCAGCGCACGGGGGGACGACAATGAGCAGTTCTTC.

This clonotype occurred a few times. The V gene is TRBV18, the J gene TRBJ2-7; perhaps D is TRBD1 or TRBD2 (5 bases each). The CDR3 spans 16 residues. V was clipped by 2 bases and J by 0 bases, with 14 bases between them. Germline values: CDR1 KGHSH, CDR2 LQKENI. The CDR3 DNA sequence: TGTGCCAGCTCACCAAGAGGGACGCCCCGCTCCTACGAGCAGTACTTC. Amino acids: CASSPRGTPRSYEQYF. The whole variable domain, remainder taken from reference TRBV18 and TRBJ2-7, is NAGVMQNPRHLVRRRGQEARLRCSPMKGHSHVYWYRQLPEEGLKFMVYLQKENIIDESGMPKERFSAEFPKEGPSILRIQQVVRGDSAAYFCASSPRGTPRSYEQYFGPGTRLTVT.

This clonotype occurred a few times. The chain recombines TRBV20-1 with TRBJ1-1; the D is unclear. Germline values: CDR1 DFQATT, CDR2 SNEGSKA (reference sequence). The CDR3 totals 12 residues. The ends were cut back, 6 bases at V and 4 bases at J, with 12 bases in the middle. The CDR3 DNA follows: TGCAGTGCGCTAGGACGGGCCACTGAAGCTTTCTTT. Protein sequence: CSALGRATEAFF.

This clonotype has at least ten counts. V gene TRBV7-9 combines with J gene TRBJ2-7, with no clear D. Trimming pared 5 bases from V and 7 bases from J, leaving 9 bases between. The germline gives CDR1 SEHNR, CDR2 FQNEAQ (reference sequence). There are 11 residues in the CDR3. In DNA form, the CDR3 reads TGTGCCAGCAGCCCCCTAAAGGAGCAGTACTTC. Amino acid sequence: CASSPLKEQYF.

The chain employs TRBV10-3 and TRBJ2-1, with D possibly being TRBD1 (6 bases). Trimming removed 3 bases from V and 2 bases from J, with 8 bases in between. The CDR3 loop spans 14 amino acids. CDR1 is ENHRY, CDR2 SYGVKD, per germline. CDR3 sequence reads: CAISDRGTYNEQFF. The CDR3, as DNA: TGTGCCATCAGTGACAGGGGTACCTACAATGAGCAGTTCTTC.

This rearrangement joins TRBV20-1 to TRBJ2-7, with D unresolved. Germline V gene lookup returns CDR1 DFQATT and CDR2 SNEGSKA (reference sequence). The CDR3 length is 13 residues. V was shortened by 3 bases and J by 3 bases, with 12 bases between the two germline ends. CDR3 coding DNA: TGCAGTGCTAGCGAAACATGGGGCTACGAGCAGTACTTC. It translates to CSASETWGYEQYF.

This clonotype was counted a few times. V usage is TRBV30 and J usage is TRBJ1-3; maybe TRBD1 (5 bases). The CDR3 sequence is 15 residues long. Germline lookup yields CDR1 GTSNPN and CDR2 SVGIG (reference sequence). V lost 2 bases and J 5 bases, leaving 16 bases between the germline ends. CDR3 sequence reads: CAWSLGLGGRNTIYF. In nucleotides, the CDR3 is TGTGCCTGGAGTCTGGGACTAGGCGGCCGAAACACCATATATTTT.

The CDR3 sequence: CSASTRDYPQETQYF. The CDR3, as DNA: TGCAGTGCTAGCACTCGGGACTACCCCCAAGAGACCCAGTACTTC. This chain connects TRBV20-1 to TRBJ2-5; TRBD2 matches at 7 bases. The CDR3 has 15 residues. The V segment lost 3 bases and the J segment 1 base; nucleotides outside the gene matches: 8. Germline loops: CDR1 DFQATT, CDR2 SNEGSKA (reference sequence).

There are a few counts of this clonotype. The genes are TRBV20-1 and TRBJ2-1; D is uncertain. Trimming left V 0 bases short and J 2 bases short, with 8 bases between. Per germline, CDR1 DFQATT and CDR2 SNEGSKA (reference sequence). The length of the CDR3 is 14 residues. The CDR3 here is CSARDPSAYNEQFF. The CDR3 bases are TGCAGTGCTAGAGATCCCAGTGCCTACAATGAGCAGTTCTTC.

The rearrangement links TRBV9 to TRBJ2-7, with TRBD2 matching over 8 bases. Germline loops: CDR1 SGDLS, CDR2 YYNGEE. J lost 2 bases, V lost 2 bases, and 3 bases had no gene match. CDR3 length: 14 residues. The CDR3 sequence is CASSVAGGPYEQYF. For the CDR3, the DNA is TGTGCCAGCAGCGTCGCGGGAGGCCCCTACGAGCAGTACTTC.

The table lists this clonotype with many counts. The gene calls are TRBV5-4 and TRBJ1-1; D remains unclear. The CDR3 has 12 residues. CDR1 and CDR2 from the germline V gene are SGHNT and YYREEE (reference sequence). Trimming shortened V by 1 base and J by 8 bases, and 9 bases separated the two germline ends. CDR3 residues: CASSLREQEAFF. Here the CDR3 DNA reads TGTGCCAGCAGCTTGAGGGAACAAGAAGCTTTCTTT.

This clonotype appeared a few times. CDR3 sequence: CASSLGRARDRGETQYF. DNA of the CDR3: TGTGCCAGCAGCTTAGGCCGGGCTCGGGACAGGGGAGAGACCCAGTACTTC. The chain is built from TRBV11-1 and TRBJ2-5; 10 positions agree with TRBD1. Germline V gene data show CDR1 as SGHAT and CDR2 as FQDESV (reference sequence). The length of the CDR3 is 17 residues. With V trimmed by 1 base and J by 4 bases, 9 bases remained unmatched.

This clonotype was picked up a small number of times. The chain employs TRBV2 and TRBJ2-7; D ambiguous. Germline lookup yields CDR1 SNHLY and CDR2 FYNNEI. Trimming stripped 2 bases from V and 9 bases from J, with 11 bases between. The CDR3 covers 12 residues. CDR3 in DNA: TGTGCCAGCAGTGAATTGCCCCCGGGGCAGTACTTC. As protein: CASSELPPGQYF.